The 4 T cell receptor beta chains below come from one sample, sequenced in a study of monozygotic twins with inflammatory bowel disease. TCRdb reprocessed the 5' RACE reads, keeping one entry per CDR3 protein, no DNA. This sample's table reports about 160,000 distinct CDR3 sequences. Sequenced: blood. The receptors derive from a human donor with ulcerative colitis or Crohn's disease, or a healthy co-twin of an affected twin (not recorded which).

The genes are TRBV12-3 or TRBV12-4 and TRBJ1-3. The CDR3 spans 13 residues. The CDR3 region is CASSFNSGNTIYF.

The rearrangement uses TRBV5-1 and TRBJ2-7; the TCRdb D gene call, TRBD2, has no DNA to confirm it. The germline V gene has CDR1 SGHRS and CDR2 YFSETQ. The CDR3 is 14 residues long. The CDR3 here is CASSIELGGYEQYF. Full variable domain (remainder filled in from reference TRBV5-1 and TRBJ2-7): KAGVTQTPRYLIKTRGQQVTLSCSPISGHRSVSWYQQTPGQGLQFLFEYFSETQRNKGNFPGRFSGRQFSNSRSEMNVSTLELGDSALYLCASSIELGGYEQYFGPGTRLTVT.

V gene TRBV20-1 combines with J gene TRBJ2-1; without DNA, the TCRdb call of TRBD1 cannot be checked. Germline V lookup: CDR1 DFQATT, CDR2 SNEGSKA (reference sequence). This CDR3 region has 14 residues. CDR3 sequence reads: CSARSLAAQGEQFF.

The gene calls are TRBV9 and TRBJ1-3; there is no DNA to check the TCRdb D call of TRBD1. CDR1 is SGDLS, CDR2 YYNGEE, per germline. The CDR3 is made up of 15 amino acids. The CDR3 reads CASSVFQGGGNTIYF.